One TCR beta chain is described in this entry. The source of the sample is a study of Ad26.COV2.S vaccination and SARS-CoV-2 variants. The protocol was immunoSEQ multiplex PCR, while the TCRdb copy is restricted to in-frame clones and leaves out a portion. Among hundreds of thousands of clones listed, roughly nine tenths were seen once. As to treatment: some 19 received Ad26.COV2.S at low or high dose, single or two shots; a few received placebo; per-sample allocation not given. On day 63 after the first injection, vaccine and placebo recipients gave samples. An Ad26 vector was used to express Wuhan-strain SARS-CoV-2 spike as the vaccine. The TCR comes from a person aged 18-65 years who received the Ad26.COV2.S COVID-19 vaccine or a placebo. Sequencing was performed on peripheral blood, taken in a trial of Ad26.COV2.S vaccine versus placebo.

The CDR3 nucleotides are TGCGCCAGCAACTTGGACAGGGGCCAGAGAGCAGATACGCAGTATTTT. Translation gives CASNLDRGQRADTQYF. This chain links TRBV4-3 with TRBJ2-3; TRBD1 matches 9 bases. V gave up 7 bases and J gave up 4 bases; unmatched junction bases: 12. The CDR3 loop spans 16 amino acids. Germline loops: CDR1 LGHNA, CDR2 YSLEER.